Listed here are 26 T cell receptor beta chains from one sample, sequenced in a study of cytomegalovirus exposure and HLA in healthy donors. PCR primers comprised 60 Vbeta and 13 Jbeta primers. Assay used: immunoSEQ multiplex PCR; TCRdb lists only in-frame clones, some missing. The sample includes 120,000 or so clones. Sequenced: PBMCs. The receptors here all came from a man aged 18-30 years in good health and CMV-seronegative.

This chain uses TRBV9 with TRBJ2-5, with TRBD2 matching over 9 bases. Unmatched junction bases numbered 5, after V lost 4 bases and J lost 4 bases. The CDR3 is 14 amino acids. Germline V lookup: CDR1 SGDLS, CDR2 YYNGEE. CDR3 sequence (DNA): TGTGCCAGCAGCTTCTCAGCGGGGGGAGAGACCCAGTACTTC. Its protein is CASSFSAGGETQYF.

This rearrangement joins TRBV5-1 to TRBJ2-7, with 7 bases lining up with TRBD1. This CDR3 comprises 14 residues. Per germline, CDR1 SGHRS and CDR2 YFSETQ. The trim removed 5 bases at V and 2 bases at J, leaving 7 bases unmatched. The CDR3 reads CASSGQAITYEQYF. DNA of the CDR3: TGCGCCAGCAGTGGACAGGCGATAACCTACGAGCAGTACTTC. Using reference TRBV5-1 and TRBJ2-7 for the parts outside the CDR3, the full variable domain is KAGVTQTPRYLIKTRGQQVTLSCSPISGHRSVSWYQQTPGQGLQFLFEYFSETQRNKGNFPGRFSGRQFSNSRSEMNVSTLELGDSALYLCASSGQAITYEQYFGPGTRLTVT.

The chain uses TRBV7-8 and TRBJ2-5, with 7 positions matching TRBD1. Germline V gene data show CDR1 as SGHVS and CDR2 as FQNEAQ. Unmatched junction bases numbered 13, after V lost 7 bases and J lost 5 bases. This CDR3 is 15 amino acids long. For the CDR3, the DNA is TGTGCCAGCAACCGACGCCAGGGGGACGTGGAGACCCAGTACTTC. Its translation is CASNRRQGDVETQYF.

J is TRBJ2-2 and V is TRBV7-9, with D possibly TRBD2 on 7 matching bases. CDR1 is SEHNR and CDR2 is FQNEAQ in the germline V gene (reference sequence). The CDR3 loop spans 12 amino acids. CDR3 loop: CAPGGPTGELFF. The CDR3 coding sequence is TGTGCTCCCGGGGGGCCCACCGGGGAGCTGTTTTTT.

The chain carries TRBV27 and TRBJ1-1, with D possibly being TRBD1 (6 bases). The germline V gene has CDR1 MNHEY and CDR2 SMNVEV (reference sequence). Between the trimmed V and J ends, which lost 3 bases and 3 bases, there was a span of 14 bases. The CDR3 is made up of 15 amino acids. CDR3 residues: CASSFNTGRDTEAFF. CDR3 DNA sequence: TGTGCCAGCAGTTTCAACACAGGGAGAGACACTGAAGCTTTCTTT.

V is TRBV7-2 and J is TRBJ2-2; D is uncertain. This CDR3 is 16 amino acids long. The germline gives CDR1 SGHTA, CDR2 FQGNSA. With 3 bases removed from V and 1 base from J, the gap between germline ends came to 12 bases. CDR3 sequence (DNA): TGTGCCAGCAGCTTTAACGTAGACATGAACACCGGGGAGCTGTTTTTT. This encodes CASSFNVDMNTGELFF.

The V call is TRBV27, the J call TRBJ2-7; 11 bases fit TRBD2. V gave up 8 bases and J gave up 3 bases; unmatched junction bases: 18. This CDR3 is built from 18 residues. Germline lookup yields CDR1 MNHEY and CDR2 SMNVEV (reference sequence). The CDR3 nucleotides read TGTGCCAGCCCCCCCGGGCGGCTAGCGGGAGGCCCCAACTACGAGCAGTACTTC. Residues: CASPPGRLAGGPNYEQYF.

The chain couples TRBV6-6 to TRBJ2-7, with D perhaps TRBD1 (5 bases). This CDR3 has 11 residues. V shed 8 bases and J shed 2 bases, with 7 bases lying between them. Germline V gene lookup returns CDR1 MNHNY and CDR2 SVGAGI (reference sequence). CDR3 region: CASEGAYEQYF. The CDR3 DNA follows: TGTGCCAGCGAAGGGGCCTACGAGCAGTACTTC.

The chain joins TRBV9 to TRBJ1-1; D call uncertain. This CDR3 region has 13 residues. V lost 4 bases and J lost 0, with 7 bases in between. In germline, CDR1 is SGDLS, CDR2 YYNGEE. CDR3 amino acids: CASSPSVNTEAFF. As DNA, the CDR3 is TGTGCCAGCAGCCCCTCCGTGAACACTGAAGCTTTCTTT.

J is TRBJ2-7 and V is TRBV19; 8 nucleotides line up with TRBD1. Germline V gene data show CDR1 as LNHDA and CDR2 as SQIVND (reference sequence). The CDR3 is 14 amino acids. Trimming removed 5 bases from V and 1 base from J; junction bases left unmatched: 4. The CDR3 DNA reads as TGTGCCAGTAGTGGGTGGGACAGGTCCTACGAGCAGTACTTC. It codes for CASSGWDRSYEQYF.

The rearrangement uses TRBV5-1 and TRBJ2-3; 12 bases are shared with TRBD2. This CDR3 has 19 amino acids. The junction had 11 bases not matched to a gene; V was cut back by 2 bases and J by 1 base. In germline, CDR1 is SGHRS, CDR2 YFSETQ. Here the CDR3 DNA reads TGCGCCAGCAGCTTTGGTTCTAGCGGGGGGGCCGGGGGCACAGATACGCAGTATTTT. Protein sequence: CASSFGSSGGAGGTDTQYF.

The CDR3 loop reads CASSDIPYEQYF. As DNA, the CDR3 is TGTGCCAGCAGCGACATCCCCTACGAGCAGTACTTC. The genes are TRBV2 and TRBJ2-7, with unresolved D. Trimming removed 6 bases from V and 2 bases from J, with 8 bases in between. This CDR3 is 12 amino acids long. Per the germline V gene, CDR1 is SNHLY and CDR2 is FYNNEI.

The chain employs TRBV30 and TRBJ2-6, with a weak D call TRBD2 (6 bases). Trimming took 3 bases from V and 1 from J, leaving 16 bases between them. Per germline, CDR1 GTSNPN and CDR2 SVGIG (reference sequence). The CDR3 spans 17 residues. This CDR3 is CAWRGGGFLSGANVLTF. CDR3 coding DNA: TGTGCCTGGAGAGGTGGAGGGTTTTTGTCTGGGGCCAACGTCCTGACTTTC.

This chain uses TRBV6-1 with TRBJ2-2, with D unclear. CDR3 length: 14 amino acids. V was shortened by 1 base and J by 3 bases, with 6 bases between the two germline ends. Germline-derived CDR1 and CDR2 are MNHNS and SASEGT. The CDR3 reads CASSEVGDTGELFF. The CDR3 DNA reads TGTGCCAGCAGTGAAGTCGGTGACACCGGGGAGCTGTTTTTT.

As for this clone: Other DNA sequences of this sample code for an identical CDR3. The chain is built from TRBV15 and TRBJ1-5; D is unclear. V gave up 1 base and J gave up 1 base, with 8 bases separating them. CDR1 is LNHNV, CDR2 YYDKDF, per germline (reference sequence). The CDR3 is made up of 15 amino acids. The CDR3: CATSRGRGSNQPQHF. The CDR3 DNA is TGTGCCACCAGCAGAGGAAGAGGGAGCAATCAGCCCCAGCATTTT.

This chain links TRBV20-1 with TRBJ2-5, with D maybe TRBD2 (6 bases). This CDR3 has 11 amino acids. The V and J ends lost 0 bases and 11 bases respectively, with 10 bases between them. Per germline, CDR1 DFQATT and CDR2 SNEGSKA (reference sequence). The CDR3 DNA reads TGCAGTGCTAGAGAGGAACGGGAGCAGTACTTC. Protein: CSAREEREQYF.

This sequence joins TRBV21-1 and TRBJ2-2; whether TRBD1, the table's D call, matches the DNA was not checked. TRBV21-1 has pseudogene status. The CDR3 loop spans 17 amino acids. The CDR3 region has the DNA TGTGCCAGCAGCAGAGACCCCGGGACAGGGAACACCGGGGAGCTGTTTTTT. This translates into CASSRDPGTGNTGELFF.

This chain links TRBV5-1 with TRBJ1-2; D is uncertain. The germline V gene encodes CDR1 SGHRS and CDR2 YFSETQ. The CDR3 has 13 residues. V lost 2 bases and J 4 bases, leaving 9 bases between the germline ends. CDR3 protein: CASSLGEGYGYTF. DNA for the CDR3: TGCGCCAGCAGCTTAGGTGAGGGCTATGGCTACACCTTC.

The chain couples TRBV27 to TRBJ1-2; maybe TRBD1 (6 bases). Germline V lookup: CDR1 MNHEY, CDR2 SMNVEV (reference sequence). The CDR3 runs to 17 residues. The V end lost 6 bases, the J end lost 2 bases, and 22 bases lay between the germline ends. The CDR3 DNA follows: TGTGCCAGCAGGTCATTTATAAGGGACGGACAGAACTATGGCTACACCTTC. Its protein is CASRSFIRDGQNYGYTF.

The chain couples TRBV6-6 to TRBJ1-5; D is unclear. Germline CDR1 reads MNHNY; CDR2 reads SVGAGI (reference sequence). The CDR3 consists of 12 residues. Trimming took 6 bases from V and 4 from J, leaving 7 bases between them. CDR3 sequence: CASSAQNQPQHF. Written as DNA, the CDR3 is TGTGCCAGCAGCGCACAGAATCAGCCCCAGCATTTT.

The CDR3 nucleotides are TGTGCCATCAGTGGAGACAGGGGGGACACTGAAGCTTTCTTT. Amino acids: CAISGDRGDTEAFF. This chain joins TRBV10-3 and TRBJ1-1; TRBD1 matches 9 bases. V was clipped by 4 bases and J by 3 bases; unmatched bases: 3. The V gene's germline CDR1 is ENHRY and CDR2 SYGVKD. The CDR3 runs to 14 residues.

The V and J genes are TRBV11-2 and TRBJ2-7; 8 bases are shared with TRBD1. CDR3 size: 15 residues. CDR1 is SGHAT, CDR2 FQNNGV, per germline. Trimming cost V 1 base and J 4 bases; bases outside gene matches: 6. The CDR3 DNA sequence: TGTGCCAGCAGCTTAGCTCTTAACAGGGGGTACGAGCAGTACTTC. Translating gives CASSLALNRGYEQYF.

The chain has TRBV7-3 and TRBJ1-1, with no clear D. From germline, CDR1 is SGHTA and CDR2 FQGTGA. V was shortened by 4 bases and J by 3 bases, with 9 bases between the two germline ends. The CDR3 is 13 amino acids. The CDR3 here is CASSYYKDTEAFF. CDR3 coding DNA: TGTGCCAGCAGCTACTACAAGGACACTGAAGCTTTCTTT. The variable domain in full, completed from reference TRBV7-3 and TRBJ1-1, reads GAGVSQTPSNKVTEKGKYVELRCDPISGHTALYWYRQSLGQGPEFLIYFQGTGAADDSGLPNDRFFAVRPEGSVSTLKIQRTERGDSAVYLCASSYYKDTEAFFGQGTRLTVV.

The chain links TRBV9 to TRBJ2-1; 11 bases match TRBD1. The CDR3 is made up of 15 amino acids. V trimming: 4 bases; J trimming: 7 bases; junction bases outside the gene matches: 7. Germline CDR1 SGDLS, CDR2 YYNGEE. The CDR3 sequence: CASSPWTGGSNEQFF. In DNA form, the CDR3 reads TGTGCCAGCAGCCCCTGGACAGGGGGCTCGAATGAGCAGTTCTTC. Combining the CDR3 with reference TRBV9 and TRBJ2-1 gives the whole variable domain DSGVTQTPKHLITATGQRVTLRCSPRSGDLSVYWYQQSLDQGLQFLIQYYNGEERAKGNILERFSAQQFPDLHSELNLSSLELGDSALYFCASSPWTGGSNEQFFGPGTRLTVL.

The V and J genes are TRBV15 and TRBJ2-7, with TRBD2 matching 8 bases. The germline CDR1 and CDR2 sequences are LNHNV and YYDKDF (reference sequence). This CDR3 region has 16 residues. Trimming removed 3 bases from V and 4 bases from J; junction bases left unmatched: 11. CDR3 bases: TGTGCCACCAGCAGTCGCCCGGGACTAGGACCTTACGAGCAGTACTTC. This sequence encodes CATSSRPGLGPYEQYF.

The chain carries TRBV27 and TRBJ1-5; TRBD1 matches 8 bases. V dropped 6 bases and J dropped 6; count of bases not matched to a gene: 10. Germline lookup yields CDR1 MNHEY and CDR2 SMNVEV (reference sequence). The CDR3 runs 15 residues. CDR3 residues: CASRRTGKGGQPQHF. The CDR3 DNA sequence: TGTGCCAGCAGGAGGACAGGGAAAGGCGGTCAGCCCCAGCATTTT.